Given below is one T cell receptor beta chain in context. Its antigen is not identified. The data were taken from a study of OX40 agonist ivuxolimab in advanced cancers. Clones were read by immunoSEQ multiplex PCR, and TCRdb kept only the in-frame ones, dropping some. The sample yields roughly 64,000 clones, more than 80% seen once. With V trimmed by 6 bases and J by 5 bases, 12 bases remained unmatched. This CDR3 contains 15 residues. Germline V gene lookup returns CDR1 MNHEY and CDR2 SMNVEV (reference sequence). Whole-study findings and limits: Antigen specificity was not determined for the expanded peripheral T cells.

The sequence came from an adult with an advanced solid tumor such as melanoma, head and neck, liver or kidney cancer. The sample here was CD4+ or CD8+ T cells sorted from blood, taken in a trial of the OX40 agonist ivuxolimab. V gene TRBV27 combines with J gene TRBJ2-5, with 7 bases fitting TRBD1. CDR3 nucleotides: TGTGCCAGCAGAGGCCGGGACAGAACGGGGGAGACCCAGTACTTC. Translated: CASRGRDRTGETQYF.